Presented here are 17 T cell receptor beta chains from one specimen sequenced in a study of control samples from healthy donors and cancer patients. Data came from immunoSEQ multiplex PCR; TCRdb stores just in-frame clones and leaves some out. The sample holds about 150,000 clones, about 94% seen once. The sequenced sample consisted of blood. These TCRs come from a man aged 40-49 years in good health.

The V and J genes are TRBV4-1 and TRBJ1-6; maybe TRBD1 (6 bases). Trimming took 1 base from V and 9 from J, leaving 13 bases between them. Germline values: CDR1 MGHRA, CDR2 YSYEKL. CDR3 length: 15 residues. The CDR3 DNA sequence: TGCGCCAGCAGCCAAGTGGACAGCGACGGTTCACCCCTCCACTTT. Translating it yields CASSQVDSDGSPLHF.

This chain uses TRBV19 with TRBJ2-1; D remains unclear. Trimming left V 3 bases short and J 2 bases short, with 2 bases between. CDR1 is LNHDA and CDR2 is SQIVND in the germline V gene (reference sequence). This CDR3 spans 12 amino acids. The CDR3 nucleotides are TGTGCCAGTAGTATCCCCTACAATGAGCAGTTCTTC. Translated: CASSIPYNEQFF.

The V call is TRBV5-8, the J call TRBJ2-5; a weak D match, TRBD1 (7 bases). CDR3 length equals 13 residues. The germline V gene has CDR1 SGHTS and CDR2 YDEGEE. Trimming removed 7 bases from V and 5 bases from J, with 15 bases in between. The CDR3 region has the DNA TGTGCCAGCGGGCAGGGGGACTCGGAGACCCAGTACTTC. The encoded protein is CASGQGDSETQYF.

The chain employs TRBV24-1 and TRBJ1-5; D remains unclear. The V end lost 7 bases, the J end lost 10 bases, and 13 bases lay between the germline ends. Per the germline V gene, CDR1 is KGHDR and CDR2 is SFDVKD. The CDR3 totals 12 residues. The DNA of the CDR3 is TGTGCCACCAGCCCGATCTCGGCCCCCCAGCATTTT. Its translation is CATSPISAPQHF.

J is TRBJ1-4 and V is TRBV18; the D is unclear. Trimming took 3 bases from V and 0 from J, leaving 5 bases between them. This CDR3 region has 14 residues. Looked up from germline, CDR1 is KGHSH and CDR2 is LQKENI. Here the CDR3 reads CASSPSPTNEKLFF. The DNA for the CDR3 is TGTGCCAGCTCACCGTCCCCAACTAATGAAAAACTGTTTTTT.

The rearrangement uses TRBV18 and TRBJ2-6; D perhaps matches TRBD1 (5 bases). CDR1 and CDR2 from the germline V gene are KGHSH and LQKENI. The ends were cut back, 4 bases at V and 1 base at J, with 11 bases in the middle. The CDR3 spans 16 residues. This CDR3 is CASSHFSGSGANVLTF. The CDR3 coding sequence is TGTGCCAGCTCACACTTTTCAGGGTCTGGGGCCAACGTCCTGACTTTC.

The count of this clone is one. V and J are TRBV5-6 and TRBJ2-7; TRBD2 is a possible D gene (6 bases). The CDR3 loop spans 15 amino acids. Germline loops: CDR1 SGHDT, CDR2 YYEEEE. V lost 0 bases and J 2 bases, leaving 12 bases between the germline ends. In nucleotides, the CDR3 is TGTGCCAGCAGCTTGGGCGGGACCGACCCCTACGAGCAGTACTTC. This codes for CASSLGGTDPYEQYF.

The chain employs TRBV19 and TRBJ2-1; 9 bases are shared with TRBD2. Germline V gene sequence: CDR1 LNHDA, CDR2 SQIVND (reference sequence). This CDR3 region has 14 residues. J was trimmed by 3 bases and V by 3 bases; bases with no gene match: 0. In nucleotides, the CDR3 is TGTGCCAGTAGTATGACTAGCGGCTACAATGAGCAGTTCTTC. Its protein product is CASSMTSGYNEQFF. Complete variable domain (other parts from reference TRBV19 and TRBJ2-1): DGGITQSPKYLFRKEGQNVTLSCEQNLNHDAMYWYRQDPGQGLRLIYYSQIVNDFQKGDIAEGYSVSREKKESFPLTVTSAQKNPTAFYLCASSMTSGYNEQFFGPGTRLTVL.

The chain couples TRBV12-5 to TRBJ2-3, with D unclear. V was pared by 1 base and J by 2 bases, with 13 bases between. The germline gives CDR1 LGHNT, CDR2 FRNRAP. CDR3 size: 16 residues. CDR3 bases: TGTGCTAGTGGTTTGGCCATGTCCATTGCCACAGATACGCAGTATTTT. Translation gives CASGLAMSIATDTQYF.

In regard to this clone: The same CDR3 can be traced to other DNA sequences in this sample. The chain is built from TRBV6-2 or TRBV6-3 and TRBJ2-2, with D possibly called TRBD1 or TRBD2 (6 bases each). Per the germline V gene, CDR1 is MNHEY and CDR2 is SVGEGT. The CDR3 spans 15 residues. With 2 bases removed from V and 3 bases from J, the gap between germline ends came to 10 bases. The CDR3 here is CASSYVGGDTGELFF. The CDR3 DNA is TGTGCCAGCAGTTACGTCGGGGGCGACACCGGGGAGCTGTTTTTT.

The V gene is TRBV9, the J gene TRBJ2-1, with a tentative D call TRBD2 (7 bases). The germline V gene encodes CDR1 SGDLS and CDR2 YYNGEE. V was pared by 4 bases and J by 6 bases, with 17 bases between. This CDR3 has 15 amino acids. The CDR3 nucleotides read TGTGCCAGCAGCCTGGGGGCTAGCGGTAGCAATGAGCAGTTCTTC. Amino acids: CASSLGASGSNEQFF.

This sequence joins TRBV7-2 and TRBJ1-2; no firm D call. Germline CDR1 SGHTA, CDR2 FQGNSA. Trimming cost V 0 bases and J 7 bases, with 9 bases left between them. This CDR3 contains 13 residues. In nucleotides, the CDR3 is TGTGCCAGCAGCTTAGCGCGGGGTAGTGGCTACACCTTC. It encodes CASSLARGSGYTF. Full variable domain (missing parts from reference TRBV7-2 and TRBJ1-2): GAGVSQSPSNKVTEKGKDVELRCDPISGHTALYWYRQSLGQGLEFLIYFQGNSAPDKSGLPSDRFSAERTGGSVSTLTIQRTQQEDSAVYLCASSLARGSGYTFGSGTRLTVV.

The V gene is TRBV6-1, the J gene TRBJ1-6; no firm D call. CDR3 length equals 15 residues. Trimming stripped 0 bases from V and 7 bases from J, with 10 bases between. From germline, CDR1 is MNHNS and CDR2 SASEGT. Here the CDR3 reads CASSEARRANSPLHF. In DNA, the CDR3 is TGTGCCAGCAGTGAAGCGAGGCGGGCCAATTCACCCCTCCACTTT.

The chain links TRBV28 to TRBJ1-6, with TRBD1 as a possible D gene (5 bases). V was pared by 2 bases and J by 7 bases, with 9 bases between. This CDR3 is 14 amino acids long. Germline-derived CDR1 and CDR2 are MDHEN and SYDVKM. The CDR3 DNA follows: TGTGCCAGCAGTTTAGGGACCCAGAATTCACCCCTCCACTTT. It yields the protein CASSLGTQNSPLHF.

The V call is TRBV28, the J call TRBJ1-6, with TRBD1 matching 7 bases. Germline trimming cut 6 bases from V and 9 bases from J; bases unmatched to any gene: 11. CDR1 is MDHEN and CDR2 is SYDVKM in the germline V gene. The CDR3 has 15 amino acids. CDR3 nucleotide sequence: TGTGCCAGCAGCTCCACAGGGGAAGGGATTTCACCCCTCCACTTT. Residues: CASSSTGEGISPLHF. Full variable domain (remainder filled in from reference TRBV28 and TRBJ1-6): DVKVTQSSRYLVKRTGEKVFLECVQDMDHENMFWYRQDPGLGLRLIYFSYDVKMKEKGDIPEGYSVSREKKERFSLILESASTNQTSMYLCASSSTGEGISPLHFGNGTRLTVT.

CDR3 amino acids: CAISRRDEGYEQYF. CDR3 DNA: TGTGCCATCTCACGCCGGGACGAGGGGTACGAGCAGTACTTC. The J gene is TRBJ2-7, the V gene TRBV28; D assignment may be TRBD1 or TRBD2 (5 bases each). The CDR3 is made up of 14 amino acids. CDR1 is MDHEN, CDR2 SYDVKM, per germline. The germline V and J ends were trimmed by 10 bases and 4 bases, with 20 bases remaining between them.

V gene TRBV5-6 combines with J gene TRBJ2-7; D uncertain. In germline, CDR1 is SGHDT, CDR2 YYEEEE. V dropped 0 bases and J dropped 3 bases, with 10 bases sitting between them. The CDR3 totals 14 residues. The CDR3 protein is CASSLAGQHYEQYF. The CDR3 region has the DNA TGTGCCAGCAGCTTGGCCGGCCAGCACTACGAGCAGTACTTC.